The 27 T cell receptor beta chains in this list originate from one sample, sequenced in a study of cytomegalovirus exposure and HLA in healthy donors (dated by TCRdb to about 2017). Library preparation was by the immunoSEQ multiplex PCR assay. For the multiplex PCR, a mixture combining 60 forward primers for TCR Vbeta segments and 13 reverse primers for TCR Jbeta segments was used. Entries here come from immuneACCESS through TCRdb and include only in-frame sequences with V and J called. Some clones fail to appear in such tables; in the studies checked, an unresolved V gene covers under half of the shortfall, and the cause of the remainder is unknown. This sample's table lists under 200,000 clones. Roughly 2% of the sample lies in the top ten. The sequenced sample consisted of PBMCs. The receptors come from a man aged 25 to 40 in good health and CMV-seronegative.

The CDR3 bases are TGTGCCAGCAGTGAAATCGGGTACGAGCAGTACTTC. Translation gives CASSEIGYEQYF. The chain carries TRBV6-1 and TRBJ2-5; D gene uncertain. The J call may be mistaken, given a closer DNA end match to TRBJ2-7. CDR3 size: 12 residues. CDR1 MNHNS and CDR2 SASEGT come from the germline V gene.

J is TRBJ1-4 and V is TRBV5-1; unclear D gene. CDR1 and CDR2 from the germline V gene are SGHRS and YFSETQ. V was trimmed by 4 bases and J by 8 bases, leaving 12 bases between them. This CDR3 contains 13 residues. DNA of the CDR3: TGCGCCAGCAGCCCGGGATCAGGCGAAAAACTGTTTTTT. This encodes CASSPGSGEKLFF.

Points on this clone: At one boundary the junction diverges from the germline segment, which might be a read error. The V gene is TRBV6-5, the J gene TRBJ1-3; a weak D match, TRBD1 (6 bases). The CDR3 is 16 amino acids. The V gene's germline CDR1 is MNHEY and CDR2 SVGAGI. CDR3 sequence reads: CASSYAGTRKGNTMYF. The CDR3 DNA follows: TGTGCCAGCAGTTACGCAGGGACACGGAAAGGAAACACCATGTATTTT.

This chain connects TRBV28 to TRBJ1-1; 7 nucleotides align to TRBD1. Germline values: CDR1 MDHEN, CDR2 SYDVKM. The ends lost 7 bases at V and 6 bases at J; junction bases unmatched: 5. This CDR3 is built from 12 residues. This CDR3 reads CASITGTAEAFF. The CDR3 DNA reads as TGTGCCAGCATCACGGGGACAGCTGAAGCTTTCTTT.

This chain connects TRBV12-5 to TRBJ2-7; the D gene is possibly TRBD2 (6 bases). Germline V CDR1 and CDR2: LGHNT, FRNRAP. V lost 0 bases and J lost 7, with 10 bases in between. The CDR3 covers 13 residues. The DNA of the CDR3 is TGTGCTAGTGGTTTGGTCCGTAGCGGAGAGCAGTACTTC. Translation gives CASGLVRSGEQYF.

The genes are TRBV5-5 and TRBJ2-5; 7 bases fit TRBD2. J was trimmed by 4 bases and V by 6 bases; bases with no gene match: 12. CDR1 SGHKS and CDR2 YYEKEE come from the germline V gene (reference sequence). The CDR3 totals 15 residues. This CDR3 reads CASTLGGVRGETQYF. The CDR3 coding sequence is TGTGCCAGCACCCTGGGGGGGGTGCGGGGAGAGACCCAGTACTTC.

This chain connects TRBV29-1 to TRBJ1-5; D call uncertain. Germline loops: CDR1 SQVTM, CDR2 ANQGSEA. The CDR3 loop spans 13 amino acids. V gave up 6 bases and J gave up 0 bases, with 9 bases separating them. The CDR3 is CSVAKDSNQPQHF. The DNA of the CDR3 is TGCAGCGTAGCGAAGGATAGCAATCAGCCCCAGCATTTT.

This rearrangement joins TRBV5-1 to TRBJ2-3, with TRBD1 identical over 7 bases. Germline loops: CDR1 SGHRS, CDR2 YFSETQ. This CDR3 region has 17 residues. Trimming at V came to 0 bases and at J to 2 bases, leaving 9 bases not matched to a gene. This CDR3 reads CASSLGSGQGDTDTQYF. The CDR3 bases are TGCGCCAGCAGCTTGGGTTCGGGGCAGGGGGACACAGATACGCAGTATTTT.

The rearrangement uses TRBV5-8 and TRBJ2-1, with 8 bases that match TRBD2. Per the germline V gene, CDR1 is SGHTS and CDR2 is YDEGEE. V gave up 4 bases and J gave up 8 bases; unmatched junction bases: 17. This CDR3 spans 17 amino acids. The CDR3 spells CASSAQRTSGLTDEQFF. As DNA, the CDR3 is TGTGCCAGCAGCGCTCAACGTACTAGCGGCCTTACGGATGAGCAGTTCTTC.

The chain recombines TRBV11-2 with TRBJ2-5; the match to TRBD2 covers 12 bases. Trimming at V came to 6 bases and at J to 2 bases, leaving 4 bases not matched to a gene. The V gene's germline CDR1 is SGHAT and CDR2 FQNNGV. This CDR3 spans 15 amino acids. This chain's CDR3 is CASSPLAGGQETQYF. CDR3 DNA: TGTGCCAGCAGTCCTCTAGCGGGAGGGCAAGAGACCCAGTACTTC. Combining the CDR3 with reference TRBV11-2 and TRBJ2-5 gives the whole variable domain EAGVAQSPRYKIIEKRQSVAFWCNPISGHATLYWYQQILGQGPKLLIQFQNNGVVDDSQLPKDRFSAERLKGVDSTLKIQPAKLEDSAVYLCASSPLAGGQETQYFGPGTRLLVL.

The gene calls are TRBV7-9 and TRBJ2-7; a possible D gene is TRBD1 (5 bases). This CDR3 contains 14 residues. Germline V lookup: CDR1 SEHNR, CDR2 FQNEAQ (reference sequence). V was cut by 5 bases and J by 6 bases, with 17 bases left in between. CDR3 in amino acids: CASSPQGGHFEQYF. The CDR3 DNA is TGTGCCAGCAGCCCCCAGGGTGGCCATTTCGAGCAGTACTTC.

The chain links TRBV7-9 to TRBJ1-1; no firm D call. The germline V gene has CDR1 SEHNR and CDR2 FQNEAQ (reference sequence). This CDR3 comprises 12 residues. Trimming took off 4 bases at V and 7 bases at J, with 10 bases between the two ends. CDR3 nucleotide sequence: TGTGCCAGCAGCTCCCCGGTAATTGAAGCTTTCTTT. Translated, it gives CASSSPVIEAFF.

This chain links TRBV6-6 with TRBJ2-1; tentative D call: TRBD2 (5 bases). The germline V gene has CDR1 MNHNY and CDR2 SVGAGI (reference sequence). This CDR3 has 16 amino acids. Trimming cost V 6 bases and J 0 bases, with 15 bases left between them. CDR3 DNA sequence: TGTGCCAGCAGCCCCCGCCCGGGAAGCTCCTACAATGAGCAGTTCTTC. This encodes CASSPRPGSSYNEQFF.

Note on this clone: Germline is not matched at one junction end, which may reflect a read error. The chain couples TRBV5-6 to TRBJ1-4; possibly TRBD1 for D (6 bases). Germline CDR1 is SGHDT and CDR2 is YYEEEE. The CDR3 is made up of 18 amino acids. CDR3 nucleotides: TGTGCCAGCACCTTGACCGGCAGGGGCTTCCAACTAACTGAAAAACTGTTTTTT. It yields the protein CASTLTGRGFQLTEKLFF.

The genes are TRBV4-2 and TRBJ2-5; D not resolved. Germline V lookup: CDR1 LGHNA, CDR2 YNFKEQ. The CDR3 sequence is 14 residues long. V dropped 1 base and J dropped 9 bases, with 15 bases sitting between them. Written as DNA, the CDR3 is TGTGCCAGCAGCCAAGCCAGGTCAGAGACCTCCCAGTACTTC. Translated: CASSQARSETSQYF.

The rearrangement links TRBV18 to TRBJ2-2, with D perhaps TRBD1 (6 bases). This CDR3 comprises 17 residues. The ends were cut back, 4 bases at V and 7 bases at J, with 22 bases in the middle. CDR1 is KGHSH and CDR2 is LQKENI in the germline V gene. The CDR3 DNA is TGTGCCAGCTCACTACACACCGTCGGACAAGGGGGCGGGGAGCTGTTTTTT. As protein: CASSLHTVGQGGGELFF.

The chain uses TRBV6-5 and TRBJ2-3, with D maybe TRBD1 (5 bases). Germline V gives CDR1 MNHEY, CDR2 SVGAGI. The germline V and J ends were trimmed by 6 bases and 3 bases, with 10 bases remaining between them. The CDR3 length is 13 residues. CDR3 sequence: CASRPQGTDTQYF. The CDR3 nucleotides are TGTGCCAGCAGGCCTCAGGGAACAGATACGCAGTATTTT.

J is TRBJ2-1 and V is TRBV10-2, with 11 bases fitting TRBD2. CDR1 and CDR2 (germline): WSHSY, SAAADI. CDR3 length: 18 residues. The ends lost 3 bases at V and 0 bases at J; junction bases unmatched: 7. CDR3 sequence reads: CASSDLLTSGNSYNEQFF. Here the CDR3 DNA reads TGCGCCAGCAGTGACCTCTTGACTAGCGGGAACTCCTACAATGAGCAGTTCTTC.

The V call is TRBV9, the J call TRBJ2-3; D is undetermined. V lost 4 bases and J lost 0, with 6 bases in between. This CDR3 is 13 amino acids long. Germline loops: CDR1 SGDLS, CDR2 YYNGEE. CDR3 sequence: CASSTHSTDTQYF. The DNA for the CDR3 is TGTGCCAGCAGCACTCATAGCACAGATACGCAGTATTTT.

As concerns this clone: A read error may account for a junction end that differs from germline. The chain has TRBV11-3 and TRBJ1-3; D gene ambiguous. This CDR3 comprises 14 residues. Germline-derived CDR1 and CDR2 are SGHNT and YENEEA. The CDR3 DNA follows: TGTGCCAGCAGCCTAAGGGTTTCGGGAAACACCATGTATTTT. It specifies CASSLRVSGNTMYF.

The chain couples TRBV19 to TRBJ2-5; D might be TRBD2 (6 bases). Germline V gene sequence: CDR1 LNHDA, CDR2 SQIVND (reference sequence). The ends were cut back, 3 bases at V and 2 bases at J, with 13 bases in the middle. CDR3 size: 15 residues. The CDR3 DNA follows: TGTGCCAGTAGTATCGATCCTAGCGCTCAAGAGACCCAGTACTTC. Translating gives CASSIDPSAQETQYF. Variable domain in full (rest from reference TRBV19 and TRBJ2-5): DGGITQSPKYLFRKEGQNVTLSCEQNLNHDAMYWYRQDPGQGLRLIYYSQIVNDFQKGDIAEGYSVSREKKESFPLTVTSAQKNPTAFYLCASSIDPSAQETQYFGPGTRLLVL.

V and J are TRBV15 and TRBJ1-2; D uncertain. CDR3 length equals 13 residues. The V end lost 1 base, the J end lost 3 bases, and 6 bases lay between the germline ends. Germline V gives CDR1 LNHNV, CDR2 YYDKDF (reference sequence). Here the CDR3 reads CATSRGADYGYTF. The CDR3 nucleotides read TGTGCCACCAGCAGAGGGGCAGACTATGGCTACACCTTC. Based on the CDR3 plus reference TRBV15 and TRBJ1-2, the full variable domain is DAMVIQNPRYQVTQFGKPVTLSCSQTLNHNVMYWYQQKSSQAPKLLFHYYDKDFNNEADTPDNFQSRRPNTSFCFLDIRSPGLGDTAMYLCATSRGADYGYTFGSGTRLTVV.

The chain is built from TRBV7-3 and TRBJ2-3; 10 bases are a match to TRBD2. Germline CDR1 SGHTA, CDR2 FQGTGA. V lost 5 bases and J lost 4; bases outside the gene matches: 9. The CDR3 has 16 residues. The CDR3 spells CASSDPGLAGADTQYF. The CDR3 nucleotides are TGTGCCAGCAGCGACCCCGGGCTAGCGGGAGCAGATACGCAGTATTTT. Looking up the rest from reference TRBV7-3 and TRBJ2-3 gives the full variable domain: GAGVSQTPSNKVTEKGKYVELRCDPISGHTALYWYRQSLGQGPEFLIYFQGTGAADDSGLPNDRFFAVRPEGSVSTLKIQRTERGDSAVYLCASSDPGLAGADTQYFGPGTRLTVL.

This rearrangement joins TRBV10-3 to TRBJ1-5; 8 bases are a match to TRBD1. Germline loops: CDR1 ENHRY, CDR2 SYGVKD. The CDR3 sequence is 13 residues long. J gave up 6 bases and V 10 bases, and 8 bases lay outside the gene matches. The DNA of the CDR3 is TGTGCCACCTTGGACAGGGAAGGTCAGCCCCAGCATTTT. Translated, it gives CATLDREGQPQHF.

The chain has TRBV2 and TRBJ2-1, with a tentative D call TRBD2 (6 bases). Per germline, CDR1 SNHLY and CDR2 FYNNEI. Between the trimmed V and J ends, which lost 3 bases and 8 bases, there was a span of 17 bases. The CDR3 is 15 amino acids. CDR3 in amino acids: CASSDVGGTYDEQFF. The CDR3 DNA is TGTGCCAGCAGTGATGTGGGGGGTACGTACGATGAGCAGTTCTTC.

The chain's CDR3 is CASSLDADSGAFF. CDR3 nucleotides: TGTGCCAGCAGCTTAGACGCGGACAGTGGAGCTTTCTTT. The chain combines TRBV7-9 with TRBJ1-1; weak D call: TRBD1 (6 bases). This CDR3 contains 13 residues. Trimming removed 1 base at V and 10 bases at J, with 13 bases between. The germline V gene has CDR1 SEHNR and CDR2 FQNEAQ (reference sequence).

The chain has TRBV18 and TRBJ1-1; TRBD1 is a possible D gene (5 bases). The V and J ends lost 5 bases and 3 bases respectively, with 13 bases between them. Germline CDR1 KGHSH, CDR2 LQKENI. The CDR3 length is 14 residues. The CDR3 nucleotides are TGTGCCAGCTCATTCCAGGGCGAGGACACTGAAGCTTTCTTT. This codes for CASSFQGEDTEAFF.